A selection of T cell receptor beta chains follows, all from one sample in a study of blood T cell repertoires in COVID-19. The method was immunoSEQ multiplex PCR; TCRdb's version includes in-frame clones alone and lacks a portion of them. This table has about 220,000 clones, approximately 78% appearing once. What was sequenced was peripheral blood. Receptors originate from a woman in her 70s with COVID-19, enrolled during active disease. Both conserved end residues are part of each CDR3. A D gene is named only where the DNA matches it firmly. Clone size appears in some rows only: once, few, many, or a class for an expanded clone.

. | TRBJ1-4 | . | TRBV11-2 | TGTGCCAGCAGCTTGGCCGGGACATCTAATGAAAAACTGTTTTTT | CASSLAGTSNEKLFF
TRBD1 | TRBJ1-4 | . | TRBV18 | TGTGCCAGCTCACCACTCGGACAGGTTGGAGAAAAACTGTTTTTT | CASSPLGQVGEKLFF
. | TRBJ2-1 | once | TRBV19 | TGTGCCAGTACCGCGAGAGGCAGAGGATCAAACAATGAGCAGTTCTTC | CASTARGRGSNNEQFF
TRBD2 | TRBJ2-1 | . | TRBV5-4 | TGTGCCAGCAGCCCCGGACTAGCGGGATGGAATGAGCAGTTCTTC | CASSPGLAGWNEQFF
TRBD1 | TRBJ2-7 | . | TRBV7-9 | TGTGCCAGCAGCCGGGGACAGGGTATGCACGAGCAGTACTTC | CASSRGQGMHEQYF
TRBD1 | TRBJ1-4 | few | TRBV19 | TGTGCCAGCCTAGACAGGGGGCACGAAAAACTGTTTTTT | CASLDRGHEKLFF
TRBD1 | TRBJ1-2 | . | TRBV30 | TGTGCCTGGAGCCCCAGGGGGATTCATGGCTACACCTTC | CAWSPRGIHGYTF
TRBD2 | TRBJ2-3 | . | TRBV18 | TGTGCCAGCTCACCAAGCGGGAGAGAGACAGATACGCAGTATTTT | CASSPSGRETDTQYF
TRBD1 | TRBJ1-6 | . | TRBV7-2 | TGTGCCAGCAGCTTGGGACAGAGCTCCTATAATTCACCCCTCCACTTT | CASSLGQSSYNSPLHF
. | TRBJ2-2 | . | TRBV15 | TGTGCCACCAGCTGGGGGGGCCAAGGCGGGGAGCTGTTTTTT | CATSWGGQGGELFF
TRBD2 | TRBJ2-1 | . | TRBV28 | TGTGCCAGCAGTTCACCCGGGACTAGCGGAAACAATGAGCAGTTCTTC | CASSSPGTSGNNEQFF
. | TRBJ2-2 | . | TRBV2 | TGTGCCAGCAGTGCTATCACCGGGGAGCTGTTTTTT | CASSAITGELFF
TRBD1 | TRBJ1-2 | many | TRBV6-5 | TGTGCCAGCAGTTATAGGGGGCCGGAAAATGGCTACACCTTC | CASSYRGPENGYTF
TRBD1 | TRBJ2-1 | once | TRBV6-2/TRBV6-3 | TGTGCCAGCAGTTCTATAGTCCCGGGACAGGGGGCTGCGGTCAATGAGCAGTTCTTC | CASSSIVPGQGAAVNEQFF
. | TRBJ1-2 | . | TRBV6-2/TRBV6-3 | TGTGCCAGCAGCACCTCTGCGGGGGGAGACTATGGCTACACCTTC | CASSTSAGGDYGYTF
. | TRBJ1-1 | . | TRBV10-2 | TGCGCCAGCAGATCCCAGGGTCCCACTGAAGCTTTCTTT | CASRSQGPTEAFF
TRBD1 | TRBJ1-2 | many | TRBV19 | TGTGCCAGTAGTATGGACAGGATCGGGCGGTCCCGTGGCTACACCTTC | CASSMDRIGRSRGYTF
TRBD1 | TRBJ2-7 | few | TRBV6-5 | TGTGCCAGCAGCATGGGACAGAGCCCCCACTACGAGCAGTACTTC | CASSMGQSPHYEQYF
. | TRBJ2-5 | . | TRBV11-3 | TGTGCCAGCAGCTCCACTTTCCAAGAGACCCAGTACTTC | CASSSTFQETQYF
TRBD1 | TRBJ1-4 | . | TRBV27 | TGTGCCAGCAGCTGGGGACAGGACGATAATGAAAAACTGTTTTTT | CASSWGQDDNEKLFF
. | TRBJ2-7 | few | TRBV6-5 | TGTGCCAGCAGTTACTCAAGAGGGGAGCAGTACTTC | CASSYSRGEQYF
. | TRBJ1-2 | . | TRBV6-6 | TGTGCCAGCAGGAGGTTCTCTTCAGAAAACTATGGCTACACCTTC | CASRRFSSENYGYTF
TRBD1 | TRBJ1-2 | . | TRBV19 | TGTGCCAGTAGTATTCCATTTCGTCGGACAGGGGAGAATGGCTACACCTTC | CASSIPFRRTGENGYTF
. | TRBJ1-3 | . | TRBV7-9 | TGTGCCAGCAGCGAGACAGCTTCCCCCCTCTCTGGAAACACCATATATTTT | CASSETASPLSGNTIYF
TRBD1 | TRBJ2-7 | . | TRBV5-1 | TGCGCCAGCAGCTTCACGGGACAGGGGACCTACGAGCAGTACTTC | CASSFTGQGTYEQYF